These T cell receptor beta chains were read from a single sample in a study of blood T cell repertoires in COVID-19. Repertoires were generated with immunoSEQ multiplex PCR, while TCRdb's copy carries only in-frame clones and drops some. The table includes 200,000 to 250,000 clones, 80% to 90% detected once. Sequences were obtained from peripheral blood. Source of these receptors: an elderly woman with acute or convalescent COVID-19. CDR3s include the opening cysteine and the closing phenylalanine or tryptophan. Each record gives: clone size, V gene, J gene, D gene, CDR3 DNA, CDR3 protein. D genes are given only for firm matches. Size tells how often a clone was seen (once, few, many) or the class of an expanded clone, and some rows leave it out.

>few|TRBV11-2|TRBJ2-5|.
TGTGCCAGCAGCTTTGGGCTAGCGATGTACCAAGAGACCCAGTACTTC
CASSFGLAMYQETQYF
>.|TRBV4-3|TRBJ1-2|TRBD1
TGCGCCAGCAGCCAAGATACAGGGGTGAGTGGCTACACCTTC
CASSQDTGVSGYTF
>.|TRBV27|TRBJ1-3|.
TGTGCCAGCGATCCGATGGGGGCCTCTGGAAACACCATATATTTT
CASDPMGASGNTIYF
>.|TRBV7-3|TRBJ1-6|TRBD1
TGTGCCAGCAGCTTGCAGGGGGGTAATAATTCACCCCTCCACTTT
CASSLQGGNNSPLHF
>.|TRBV30|TRBJ2-5|TRBD2
TGTGCCTGGAGTATTGGGGCTAGCGGGGGGTCAGAGACCCAGTACTTC
CAWSIGASGGSETQYF
>many|TRBV5-8|TRBJ2-5|.
TGTGCCAGCAGCTTGGGAGGGGGTATCGAGACCCAGTACTTC
CASSLGGGIETQYF
>.|TRBV27|TRBJ2-1|.
TGTGCCAGCAGTACTGGTAATGAGCAGTTCTTC
CASSTGNEQFF
>.|TRBV30|TRBJ2-5|TRBD1
TGTGCCTCCCCCGGGACACAGGGGGGAATGGGGACCCAGTACTTC
CASPGTQGGMGTQYF
>once|TRBV6-5|TRBJ1-2|TRBD1
TGTGCCAGCAGAAGGACAGGGAACTATGGCTACACCTTC
CASRRTGNYGYTF
>.|TRBV5-5|TRBJ1-2|TRBD1
TGTGCCAGCAGCTTGTTCGGACAGGATACTAACTATGGCTACACCTTC
CASSLFGQDTNYGYTF
>once|TRBV15|TRBJ2-7|TRBD2
TGTGCCACCAGGCACGGACTAGCGGGAGCGAACGAGCAGTACTTC
CATRHGLAGANEQYF
>once|TRBV18|TRBJ2-3|TRBD2
TGTGCCAGCTCACCGTGGACTAGCGGGGGCACAGATACGCAGTATTTT
CASSPWTSGGTDTQYF
>few|TRBV7-9|TRBJ1-2|.
TGTGCCAGCAGCTTAGAGGGGGTGAATGGCTACACCTTC
CASSLEGVNGYTF
>.|TRBV5-6|TRBJ1-1|.
TGTGCCAGCAGCCCGGGGAGGGCCCTCCCTCCGATGAACACTGAAGCTTTCTTT
CASSPGRALPPMNTEAFF
>.|TRBV30|TRBJ1-2|.
TGTGCCTGGAGTGTACCCCCGGGGTTGGGTGGCTACACCTTC
CAWSVPPGLGGYTF
>.|TRBV7-9|TRBJ2-1|TRBD2
TGTGCCAGCAGCTTAGTAGGGACTAGCGGCTACAATGAGCAGTTCTTC
CASSLVGTSGYNEQFF
>once|TRBV5-6|TRBJ2-4|TRBD2
TGTGCCAGCAGCTTAGCGGGAGTAAACATTCAGTACTTC
CASSLAGVNIQYF
>.|TRBV7-3|TRBJ2-1|TRBD2
TGTGCCAGCAGCTTAACCGCGGGAGGCATCAACAATGAGCAGTTCTTC
CASSLTAGGINNEQFF
>once|TRBV29-1|TRBJ2-1|.
TGCAGCGTTGACGGGAGCTCCTACAATGAGCAGTTCTTC
CSVDGSSYNEQFF
>.|TRBV30|TRBJ1-6|.
TGTGCCTGGAGCGGGGACTATAATTCACCCCTCCACTTT
CAWSGDYNSPLHF
>.|TRBV4-2|TRBJ2-1|TRBD2
TGTGCCAGCAGCCAAGAAGCGGACCGTGTGGGGGGGGATGAGCAGTTCTTC
CASSQEADRVGGDEQFF
>few|TRBV3-1/TRBV3-2|TRBJ2-5|TRBD1
TGTGCCAGCAGCCTTAGGACAGGGGGAGAGACCCAGTACTTC
CASSLRTGGETQYF
>.|TRBV11-3|TRBJ1-1|TRBD1
TGTGCCAGCAGCTCCCGGGACAGGGAAGTGGCTGAAGCTTTCTTT
CASSSRDREVAEAFF
>.|TRBV28|TRBJ2-7|.
TGTGCCAGCAGTTTCCAGGCCGGTAACGAGCAGTACTTC
CASSFQAGNEQYF
>.|TRBV5-8|TRBJ2-7|TRBD1
TGTGCCAGCAGCCCTGGGCCGGGGACAGGGTCCTACGAGCAGTACTTC
CASSPGPGTGSYEQYF
>.|TRBV13|TRBJ2-5|TRBD1
TGTGCCAGCCGACAGGGGGAGACCCAGTACTTC
CASRQGETQYF
>few|TRBV5-6|TRBJ1-1|.
TGTGCCAGCAGCTTGGATGTCGGGAACACTGAAGCTTTCTTT
CASSLDVGNTEAFF
>.|TRBV6-1|TRBJ1-6|.
TGTGCCAGCAGTGAGTCCCAATATAATTCACCCCTCCACTTT
CASSESQYNSPLHF
>.|TRBV4-1|TRBJ2-1|TRBD1
TGCGCCAGCAGCACCCGGCGGGTGGGACAGGGGGCTCGTGAGCAGTTCTTC
CASSTRRVGQGAREQFF
>.|TRBV7-9|TRBJ2-7|.
TGTGCCAGCAGCTCCTCGGGGACCTACGAGCAGTACTTC
CASSSSGTYEQYF
>.|TRBV2|TRBJ1-5|TRBD1
TGTGCCAGCAGTGCACAGGGGGCAGGGCAGCCCCAGCATTTT
CASSAQGAGQPQHF
>.|TRBV10-3|TRBJ1-2|TRBD1
TGTGCCATCACCGACGGACAGGGGGCTAACTATGGCTACACCTTC
CAITDGQGANYGYTF
>.|TRBV29-1|TRBJ1-4|.
TGCAGCGTTGGCGGAAGTCCTAATGAAAAACTGTTTTTT
CSVGGSPNEKLFF
>.|TRBV19|TRBJ1-1|TRBD1
TGTGCCAGTAGTGCGGGACAGGAAAACACTGAAGCTTTCTTT
CASSAGQENTEAFF
>.|TRBV5-4|TRBJ2-2|TRBD1
TGTGCCAGCAGCTTGGCGGGGACAGGGAACACCGGGGAGCTGTTTTTT
CASSLAGTGNTGELFF
>.|TRBV19|TRBJ2-7|.
TGTGCCAGTAGTTCGCAGGCCACGAGTGACTACGAGCAGTACTTC
CASSSQATSDYEQYF
>.|TRBV12-5|TRBJ1-1|TRBD1
TGTGCTAGTGGTTTGGTACAGGGGGGGGGAACTGAAGCTTTCTTT
CASGLVQGGGTEAFF
>.|TRBV19|TRBJ1-1|.
TGTGCCAGTAGTGCCGGGGGGAACCTATTAGCTTTCTTT
CASSAGGNLLAFF
>.|TRBV2|TRBJ1-3|TRBD1
TGTGCCAGCAGTGAACAACAGGGGGGTACCGGAAACACCATATATTTT
CASSEQQGGTGNTIYF
>.|TRBV5-1|TRBJ2-1|TRBD2
TGCGCCAGCAGCACAAACTTACTAGCGGACCTCATGGATGAGCAGTTCTTC
CASSTNLLADLMDEQFF
>once|TRBV6-5|TRBJ2-4|.
TGTGCCAGCACCACAGGGTTGTGGGTGGACATTCAGTACTTC
CASTTGLWVDIQYF
>.|TRBV6-5|TRBJ2-4|.
TGTGCCAGCAGTTACTCGCTACAGTTCGGGGACATTCAGTACTTC
CASSYSLQFGDIQYF
>.|TRBV6-1|TRBJ2-7|TRBD1
TGTGCCAGCAGTGAGGAGACAGGGGGCTACGAGCAGTACTTC
CASSEETGGYEQYF
>.|TRBV3-1/TRBV3-2|TRBJ1-5|TRBD1
TGTGCCAGCAGCCGAGGGACAGCAAAGAATCAGCCCCAGCATTTT
CASSRGTAKNQPQHF
>few|TRBV11-3|TRBJ1-1|TRBD1
TGTGCCAGCAGCCCCGACAGGGCACGCACTGAAGCTTTCTTT
CASSPDRARTEAFF
>once|TRBV6-2/TRBV6-3|TRBJ1-1|TRBD1
TGTGCCAGCAGTTACACAGGGGACACTGAAGCTTTCTTT
CASSYTGDTEAFF
>.|TRBV30|TRBJ2-7|TRBD2
TGTGCCTGGAGTGCGACTAGCGGTTCCTACGAGCAGTACTTC
CAWSATSGSYEQYF
>.|TRBV2|TRBJ1-4|TRBD1
TGTGCCAGCAGTCCTAGGACAGGGCTAACTAATGAAAAACTGTTTTTT
CASSPRTGLTNEKLFF
>.|TRBV11-2|TRBJ2-3|TRBD1
TGTGCCAGCAGCTTGGGGGACAGGGGCACAGATACGCAGTATTTT
CASSLGDRGTDTQYF
>.|TRBV6-5|TRBJ1-1|TRBD1
TGTGCCAGCAGGGGCACAGGGGGCAACGCCCCTGAAGCTTTCTTT
CASRGTGGNAPEAFF
>few|TRBV6-5|TRBJ2-5|.
TGTGCCAGCAGCCCCAGGGGGACCCAGTACTTC
CASSPRGTQYF
>.|TRBV30|TRBJ2-1|TRBD2
TGTGCCTGTATGAGACTAGCGGGAGTCGATGAGCAGTTCTTC
CACMRLAGVDEQFF
>.|TRBV7-2|TRBJ2-1|.
TGTGCCAGCAGCTTAGCGTCTGCGTCTTACAATGAGCAGTTCTTC
CASSLASASYNEQFF